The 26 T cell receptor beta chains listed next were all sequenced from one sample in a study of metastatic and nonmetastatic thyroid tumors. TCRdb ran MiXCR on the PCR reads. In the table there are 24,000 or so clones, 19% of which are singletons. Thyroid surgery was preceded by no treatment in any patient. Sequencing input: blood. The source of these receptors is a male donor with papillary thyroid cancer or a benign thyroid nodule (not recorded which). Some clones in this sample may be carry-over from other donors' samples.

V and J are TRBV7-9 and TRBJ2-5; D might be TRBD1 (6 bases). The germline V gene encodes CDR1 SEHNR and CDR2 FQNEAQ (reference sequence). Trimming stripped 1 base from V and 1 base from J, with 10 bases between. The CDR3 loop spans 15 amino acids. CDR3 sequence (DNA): TGTGCCAGCAGCTTAGAGGTGGACAGCCAAGAGACCCAGTACTTC. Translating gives CASSLEVDSQETQYF. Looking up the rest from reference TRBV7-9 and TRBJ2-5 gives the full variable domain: DTGVSQNPRHKITKRGQNVTFRCDPISEHNRLYWYRQTLGQGPEFLTYFQNEAQLEKSRLLSDRFSAERPKGSFSTLEIQRTEQGDSAMYLCASSLEVDSQETQYFGPGTRLLVL.

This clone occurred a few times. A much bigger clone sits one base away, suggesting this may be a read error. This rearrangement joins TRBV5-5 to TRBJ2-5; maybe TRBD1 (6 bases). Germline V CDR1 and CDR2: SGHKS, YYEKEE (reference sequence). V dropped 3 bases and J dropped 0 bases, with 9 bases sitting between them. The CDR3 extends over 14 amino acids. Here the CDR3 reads CASSWGHYQETQYF. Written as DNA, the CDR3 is TGTGCCAGCAGCTGGGGACATTACCAAGAGACCCAGTACTTC.

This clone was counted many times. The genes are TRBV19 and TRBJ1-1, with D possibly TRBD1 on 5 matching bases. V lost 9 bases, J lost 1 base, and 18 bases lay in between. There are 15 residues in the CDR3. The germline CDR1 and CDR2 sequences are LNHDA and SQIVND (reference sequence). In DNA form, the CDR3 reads TGTGCCAGCAACCCAAGGGGTGGGAGGAACACTGAAGCTTTCTTT. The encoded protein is CASNPRGGRNTEAFF.

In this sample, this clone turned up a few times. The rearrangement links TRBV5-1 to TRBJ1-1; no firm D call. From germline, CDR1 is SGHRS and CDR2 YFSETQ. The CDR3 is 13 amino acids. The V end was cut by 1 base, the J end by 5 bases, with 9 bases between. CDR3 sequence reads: CASSLPLGTEAFF. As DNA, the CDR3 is TGCGCCAGCAGCTTGCCACTAGGGACTGAAGCTTTCTTT.

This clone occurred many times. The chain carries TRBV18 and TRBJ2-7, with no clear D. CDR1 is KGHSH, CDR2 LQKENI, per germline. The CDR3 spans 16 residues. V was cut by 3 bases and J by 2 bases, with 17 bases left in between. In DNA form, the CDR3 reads TGTGCCAGCTCACCTGGTCGAATCGAGAGACCCTACGAGCAGTACTTC. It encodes CASSPGRIERPYEQYF.

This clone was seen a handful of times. DNA for the CDR3: TGTGCCAGCAGCCCGGGACAGGGTGGCCGGCCCCTCCACTTT. Translation: CASSPGQGGRPLHF. V gene TRBV2 combines with J gene TRBJ1-6; 9 bases match TRBD1. Germline V CDR1 and CDR2: SNHLY, FYNNEI. This CDR3 region has 14 residues. V lost 6 bases and J lost 13; bases outside the gene matches: 10.

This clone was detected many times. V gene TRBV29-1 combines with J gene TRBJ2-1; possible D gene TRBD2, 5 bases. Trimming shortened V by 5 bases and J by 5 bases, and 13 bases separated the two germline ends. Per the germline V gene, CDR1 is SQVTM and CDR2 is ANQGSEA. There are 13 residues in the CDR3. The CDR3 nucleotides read TGCAGCGTTTTGGCGGGCCTAAACAATGAGCAGTTCTTC. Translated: CSVLAGLNNEQFF.

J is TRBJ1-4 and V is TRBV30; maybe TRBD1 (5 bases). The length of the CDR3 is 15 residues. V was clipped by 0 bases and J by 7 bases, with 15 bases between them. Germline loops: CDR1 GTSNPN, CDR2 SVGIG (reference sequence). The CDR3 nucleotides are TGTGCCTGGAGTGTACGACAGAGCAATATTGAAAAACTGTTTTTT. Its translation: CAWSVRQSNIEKLFF.

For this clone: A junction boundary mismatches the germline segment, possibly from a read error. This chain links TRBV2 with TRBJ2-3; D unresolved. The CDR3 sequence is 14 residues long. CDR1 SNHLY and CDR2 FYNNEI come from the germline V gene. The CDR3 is CASTNAAAAGTQYF. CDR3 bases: TGTGCCAGCACCAACGCGGCGGCTGCAGGTACGCAATATTTT.

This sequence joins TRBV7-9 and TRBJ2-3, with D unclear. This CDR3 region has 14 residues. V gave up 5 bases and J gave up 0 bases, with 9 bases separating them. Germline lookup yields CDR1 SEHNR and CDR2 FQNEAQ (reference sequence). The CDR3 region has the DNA TGTGCCAGCAGCCGGACGGGCAGCACAGATACGCAGTATTTT. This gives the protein CASSRTGSTDTQYF.

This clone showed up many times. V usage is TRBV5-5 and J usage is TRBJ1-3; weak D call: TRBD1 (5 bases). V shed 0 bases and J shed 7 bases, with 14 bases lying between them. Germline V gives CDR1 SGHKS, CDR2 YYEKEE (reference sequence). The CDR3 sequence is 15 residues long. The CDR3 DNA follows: TGTGCCAGCAGCTTGGAGGGGATAGGGTTGAACACCATATATTTT. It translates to CASSLEGIGLNTIYF.

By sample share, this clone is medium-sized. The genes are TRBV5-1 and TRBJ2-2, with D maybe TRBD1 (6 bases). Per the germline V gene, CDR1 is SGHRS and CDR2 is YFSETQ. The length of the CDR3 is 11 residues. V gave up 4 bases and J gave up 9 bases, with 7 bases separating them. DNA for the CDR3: TGCGCCAGCAGCGGGGACAGGGAGCTGTTTTTT. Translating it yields CASSGDRELFF.

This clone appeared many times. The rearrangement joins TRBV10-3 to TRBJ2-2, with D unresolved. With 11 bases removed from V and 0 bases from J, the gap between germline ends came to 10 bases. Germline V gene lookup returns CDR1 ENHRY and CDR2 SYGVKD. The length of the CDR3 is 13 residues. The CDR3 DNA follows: TGTGCCGCCCGAAGCACGAACACCGGGGAGCTGTTTTTT. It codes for CAARSTNTGELFF.

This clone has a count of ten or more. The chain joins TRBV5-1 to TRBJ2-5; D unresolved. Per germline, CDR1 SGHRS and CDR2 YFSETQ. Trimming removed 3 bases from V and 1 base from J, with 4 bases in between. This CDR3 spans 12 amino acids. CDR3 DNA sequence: TGCGCCAGCAGCTCCCTCCAAGAGACCCAGTACTTC. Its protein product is CASSSLQETQYF.

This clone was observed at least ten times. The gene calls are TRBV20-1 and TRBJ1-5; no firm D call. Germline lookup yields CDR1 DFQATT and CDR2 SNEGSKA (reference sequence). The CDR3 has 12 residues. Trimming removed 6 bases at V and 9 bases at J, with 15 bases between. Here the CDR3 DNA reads TGCAGTGCAGGAGAGGCAAATGGGCCCCAGCATTTT. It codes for CSAGEANGPQHF.

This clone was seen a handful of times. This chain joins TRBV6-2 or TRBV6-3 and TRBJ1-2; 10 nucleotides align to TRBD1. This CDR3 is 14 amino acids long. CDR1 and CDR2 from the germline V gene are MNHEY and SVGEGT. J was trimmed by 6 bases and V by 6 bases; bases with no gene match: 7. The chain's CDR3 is CASRTGTGAHGYTF. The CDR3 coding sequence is TGTGCCAGCAGAACCGGGACAGGGGCCCATGGCTACACCTTC.

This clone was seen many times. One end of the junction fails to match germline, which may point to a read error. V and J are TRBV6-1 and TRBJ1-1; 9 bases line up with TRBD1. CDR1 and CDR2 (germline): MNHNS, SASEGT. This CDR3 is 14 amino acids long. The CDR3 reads CASSSGQGKTEASF. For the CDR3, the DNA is TGTGCCAGCAGTTCCGGACAGGGGAAAACTGAAGCTTCCTTT.

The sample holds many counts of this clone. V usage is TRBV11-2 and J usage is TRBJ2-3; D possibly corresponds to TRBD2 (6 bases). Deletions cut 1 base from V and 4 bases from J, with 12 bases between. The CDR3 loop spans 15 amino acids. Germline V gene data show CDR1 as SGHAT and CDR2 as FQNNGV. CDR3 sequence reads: CASSLVWRGADTQYF. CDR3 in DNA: TGTGCCAGCAGCTTAGTCTGGCGCGGGGCAGATACGCAGTATTTT.

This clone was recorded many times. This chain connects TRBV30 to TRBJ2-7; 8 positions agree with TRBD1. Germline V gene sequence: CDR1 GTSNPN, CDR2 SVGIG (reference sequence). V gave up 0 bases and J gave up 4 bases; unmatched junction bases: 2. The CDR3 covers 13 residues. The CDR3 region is CAWSVTGGYEQYF. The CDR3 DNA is TGTGCCTGGAGTGTAACAGGGGGGTACGAGCAGTACTTC. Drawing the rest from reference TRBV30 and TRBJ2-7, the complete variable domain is SQTIHQWPATLVQPVGSPLSLECTVEGTSNPNLYWYRQAAGRGLQLLFYSVGIGQISSEVPQNLSASRPQDRQFILSSKKLLLSDSGFYLCAWSVTGGYEQYFGPGTRLTVT.

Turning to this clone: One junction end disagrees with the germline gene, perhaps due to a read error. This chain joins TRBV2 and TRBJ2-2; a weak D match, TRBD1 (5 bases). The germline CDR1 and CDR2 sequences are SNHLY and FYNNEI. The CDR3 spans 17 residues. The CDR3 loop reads CVSSDARFDRYTGELFF. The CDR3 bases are TGTGTCAGCAGTGATGCTCGGTTCGACAGATACACCGGGGAGCTGTTTTTT.

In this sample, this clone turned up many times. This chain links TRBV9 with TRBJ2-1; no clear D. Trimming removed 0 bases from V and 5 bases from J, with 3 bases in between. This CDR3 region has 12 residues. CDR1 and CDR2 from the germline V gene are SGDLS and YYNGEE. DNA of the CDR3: TGTGCCAGCAGCGTAGCAGACAATGAGCAGTTCTTC. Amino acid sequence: CASSVADNEQFF.

The CDR3 DNA reads TGCGCCAGCAGCCAAGAAGGCGCCATCTACCTCTATGGCTACACCTTC. It codes for CASSQEGAIYLYGYTF. The chain is built from TRBV4-1 and TRBJ1-2; D not certain. In germline, CDR1 is MGHRA, CDR2 YSYEKL. V was pared by 0 bases and J by 4 bases, with 15 bases between. The CDR3 is 16 amino acids.

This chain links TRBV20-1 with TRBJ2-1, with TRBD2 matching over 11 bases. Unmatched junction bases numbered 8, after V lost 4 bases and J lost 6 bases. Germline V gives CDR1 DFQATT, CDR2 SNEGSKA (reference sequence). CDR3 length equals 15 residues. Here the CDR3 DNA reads TGCAGTGCTATCCCTGGACTAGCGGGTCTCAATGAGCAGTTCTTC. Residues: CSAIPGLAGLNEQFF.

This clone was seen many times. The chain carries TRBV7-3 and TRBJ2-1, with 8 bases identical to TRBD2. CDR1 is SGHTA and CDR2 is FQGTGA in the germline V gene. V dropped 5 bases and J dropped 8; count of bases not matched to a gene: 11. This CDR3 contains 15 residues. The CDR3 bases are TGTGCCAGCAGCCCATGGTGCGGGAGGTTAGATGAGCAGTTCTTC. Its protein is CASSPWCGRLDEQFF.

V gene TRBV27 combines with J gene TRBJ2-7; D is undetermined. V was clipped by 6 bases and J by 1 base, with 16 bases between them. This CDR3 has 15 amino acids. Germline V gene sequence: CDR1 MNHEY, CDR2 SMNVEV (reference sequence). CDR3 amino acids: CASSLPCRSSYEQYF. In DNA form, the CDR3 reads TGTGCCAGCAGCCTCCCGTGCAGGTCATCCTACGAGCAGTACTTC.

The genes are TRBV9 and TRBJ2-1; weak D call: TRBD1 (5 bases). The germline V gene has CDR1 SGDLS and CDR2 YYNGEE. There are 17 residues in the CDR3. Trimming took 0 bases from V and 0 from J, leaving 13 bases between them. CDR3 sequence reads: CASSVDPRRGSYNEQFF. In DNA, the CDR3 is TGTGCCAGCAGCGTAGATCCCCGTAGGGGCTCCTACAATGAGCAGTTCTTC.